This TCR beta chain was recovered during a study of cytomegalovirus exposure and HLA in healthy donors. Study findings and constraints: V segments that were indistinguishable, TRBV6-2 and TRBV6-3 among them, were omitted from analysis.

Worth noting for this clone: Its antigen is not identified.

The CDR3 runs to 13 residues. Germline V gene data show CDR1 as SNHLY and CDR2 as FYNNEI. Trimming pared 8 bases from V and 8 bases from J, leaving 16 bases between. The PCR used 60 Vbeta and 13 Jbeta primers. Sequencing was performed with immunoSEQ multiplex PCR; in TCRdb, only in-frame clones are kept and a portion is missing. This sample has about 25,000 clones, with 79% found just once. Material for sequencing was PBMCs. The sequence came from a male donor in good health and CMV-seronegative. This sequence joins TRBV2 and TRBJ2-1; D is perhaps TRBD1 (5 bases). This chain's CDR3 is CASEDVGAHEQFF. CDR3 nucleotide sequence: TGTGCCAGCGAAGATGTTGGGGCACATGAGCAGTTCTTC.